These 16 T cell receptor beta chains share one sample of origin, sequenced in a study of CD8 T cells in ankylosing spondylitis (dated by TCRdb to about 2017). Library method: 5' RACE. Sequencing relied on an Illumina HiSeq 2500. TCRdb trimmed the raw reads at Q25, called clones with MiXCR and kept productive beta chains. CDR3 protein sequences are deduplicated, and each keeps its most common genes and DNA. Across this sample there are some 140,000 distinct CDR3 sequences, with roughly 8.4% seen only once. The leading ten clones occupy about 7.3% of the sample. The sample comprised synovial fluid, either unsorted or a sorted T cell fraction (not recorded which). The receptors were gathered from a male donor with ankylosing spondylitis.

This clonotype was detected ten times or more. This chain uses TRBV6-5 with TRBJ1-5, with a tentative D call TRBD1 (5 bases). V was pared by 2 bases and J by 6 bases, with 11 bases between. The CDR3 sequence is 14 residues long. CDR1 and CDR2 (germline): MNHEY, SVGAGI. The CDR3 DNA is TGTGCCAGCAGTTACCTAGGGGCAGGTCAGCCCCAGCATTTT. Its translation: CASSYLGAGQPQHF.

The chain is built from TRBV12-3 or TRBV12-4 and TRBJ2-4; 9 bases agree with TRBD1. With V trimmed by 6 bases and J by 9 bases, 9 bases remained unmatched. The CDR3 length is 14 residues. In nucleotides, the CDR3 is TGTGCCAGCAGCCTGACAGGGGGATCAGTCATTCAGTACTTC. Translating it yields CASSLTGGSVIQYF.

The chain is built from TRBV20-1 and TRBJ1-2; the D is unclear. The V end was cut by 8 bases, the J end by 8 bases, with 15 bases between. Germline V lookup: CDR1 DFQATT, CDR2 SNEGSKA (reference sequence). This CDR3 contains 11 residues. The CDR3 loop reads CSPWGVGGYTF. Here the CDR3 DNA reads TGCAGTCCATGGGGTGTGGGGGGCTACACCTTC.

This clonotype was seen repeatedly, ten times or more. The chain combines TRBV18 with TRBJ1-6, with a possible D match to TRBD1 (5 bases). This CDR3 is built from 15 residues. Germline CDR1 reads KGHSH; CDR2 reads LQKENI. V was pared by 4 bases and J by 7 bases, with 14 bases between. The CDR3 reads CASSLSGAINSPLHF. The CDR3 region has the DNA TGTGCCAGCTCACTATCCGGGGCCATCAATTCACCCCTCCACTTT.

The chain couples TRBV15 to TRBJ1-2, with 11 bases lining up with TRBD1. CDR3 length equals 17 residues. The ends lost 1 base at V and 6 bases at J; junction bases unmatched: 10. Germline V gene sequence: CDR1 LNHNV, CDR2 YYDKDF (reference sequence). CDR3 sequence (DNA): TGTGCCACCAGCAGAGCAATTCCGGGACAGGGGGGTAATGGCTACACCTTC. It is translated as CATSRAIPGQGGNGYTF.

The chain has TRBV7-2 and TRBJ2-3; 11 bases are shared with TRBD2. V trimming: 1 base; J trimming: 6 bases; junction bases outside the gene matches: 9. The germline gives CDR1 SGHTA, CDR2 FQGNSA. The CDR3 totals 17 residues. CDR3 in amino acids: CASSLVGLAGGRDTQYF. The CDR3 bases are TGTGCCAGCAGCTTAGTTGGGCTAGCGGGGGGCAGGGATACGCAGTATTTT.

With respect to this clonotype: A clone one base away is much larger, so this may be a read error. The chain joins TRBV7-2 to TRBJ2-1; D remains unclear. Germline CDR1 is SGHTA and CDR2 is FQGNSA. The CDR3 has 13 residues. As DNA, the CDR3 is TGTGCCAGCAGCTTATACACTACCAATGCGCAGTTCTTC. Its translation: CASSLYTTNAQFF.

This clonotype was observed a handful of times. The chain employs TRBV5-1 and TRBJ1-6; weak D call: TRBD1 (5 bases). The CDR3 runs 14 residues. Germline lookup yields CDR1 SGHRS and CDR2 YFSETQ. Trimming took 0 bases from V and 7 from J, leaving 8 bases between them. The CDR3 loop is CASSLGWDNSPLHF. In nucleotides, the CDR3 is TGCGCCAGCAGCTTGGGCTGGGACAATTCACCCCTCCACTTT.

This clonotype was picked up many times. V gene TRBV3-1 combines with J gene TRBJ2-7, with D possibly TRBD1 on 6 matching bases. Per the germline V gene, CDR1 is LGHDT and CDR2 is YNNKEL (reference sequence). The CDR3 is 18 residues long. The V and J ends lost 1 base and 4 bases respectively, with 23 bases between them. CDR3 sequence (DNA): TGTGCCAGCAGCCAAGCCCAGGGGTTCCTCCCTCCACAATACGAGCAGTACTTC. This codes for CASSQAQGFLPPQYEQYF.

This clonotype was seen ten or more times. The chain employs TRBV15 and TRBJ2-1; TRBD2 agrees at 12 bases. This CDR3 is built from 16 residues. J gave up 5 bases and V 4 bases, and 6 bases lay outside the gene matches. From germline, CDR1 is LNHNV and CDR2 YYDKDF (reference sequence). The CDR3, as DNA: TGTGCCACCAGCAAGCGGACTAGCGGGACAAACAATGAGCAGTTCTTC. Translated: CATSKRTSGTNNEQFF.

This clonotype was observed at least ten times. The chain is built from TRBV5-1 and TRBJ2-5; 12 positions match TRBD2. The ends lost 0 bases at V and 7 bases at J; junction bases unmatched: 4. Germline values: CDR1 SGHRS, CDR2 YFSETQ. The CDR3 length is 15 residues. In DNA, the CDR3 is TGCGCCAGCAGCTTGGGACTAGCGGGAGAAGGGACCCAGTACTTC. Protein product: CASSLGLAGEGTQYF.

This clonotype has more than one count but fewer than ten. The rearrangement uses TRBV2 and TRBJ2-1, with D possibly being TRBD2 (5 bases). The CDR3 is 14 residues long. Germline V gives CDR1 SNHLY, CDR2 FYNNEI. Trimming stripped 6 bases from V and 6 bases from J, with 15 bases between. CDR3 protein: CASRGISRVNEQFF. In nucleotides, the CDR3 is TGTGCCAGCAGGGGGATATCGAGGGTCAATGAGCAGTTCTTC.

This clonotype was observed a few times. V and J are TRBV6-1 and TRBJ1-6, with D possibly being TRBD1 (6 bases). Germline loops: CDR1 MNHNS, CDR2 SASEGT. V dropped 7 bases and J dropped 0 bases, with 13 bases sitting between them. CDR3 length: 16 residues. The CDR3 spells CASKGGLSSYNSPLHF. The CDR3 region has the DNA TGTGCCAGCAAGGGGGGCCTCAGCTCCTATAATTCACCCCTCCACTTT.

This clonotype was recorded many times. The genes are TRBV5-6 and TRBJ1-6; D is uncertain. Deletions cut 6 bases from V and 10 bases from J, with 14 bases between. CDR3 length equals 13 residues. The V gene's germline CDR1 is SGHDT and CDR2 YYEEEE. CDR3 coding DNA: TGTGCCAGCACACGGAGAGGGATGTCACCCCTCCACTTT. Protein product: CASTRRGMSPLHF. Based on the CDR3 plus reference TRBV5-6 and TRBJ1-6, the full variable domain is DAGVTQSPTHLIKTRGQQVTLRCSPKSGHDTVSWYQQALGQGPQFIFQYYEEEERQRGNFPDRFSGHQFPNYSSELNVNALLLGDSALYLCASTRRGMSPLHFGNGTRLTVT.

This clonotype appeared many times. The chain is built from TRBV20-1 and TRBJ1-5, with D uncertain. Looked up from germline, CDR1 is DFQATT and CDR2 is SNEGSKA (reference sequence). The CDR3 runs to 14 residues. The ends were cut back, 3 bases at V and 9 bases at J, with 18 bases in the middle. The CDR3 loop reads CSASASTRQGPQHF. The CDR3, as DNA: TGCAGTGCTAGTGCGTCGACACGCCAAGGGCCCCAGCATTTT.

This clonotype was counted a few times. The J gene is TRBJ2-1, the V gene TRBV10-2; TRBD2 is a possible D gene (6 bases). The CDR3 has 16 amino acids. The V end lost 2 bases, the J end lost 2 bases, and 13 bases lay between the germline ends. CDR1 is WSHSY and CDR2 is SAAADI in the germline V gene. CDR3 sequence (DNA): TGCGCCAGCAGTGAGCCGCGGGGACCAACCTACAATGAGCAGTTCTTC. Translation gives CASSEPRGPTYNEQFF.